Presented here are 26 T cell receptor beta chains from one specimen sequenced in a study of blood T cell repertoires in COVID-19 (dated by TCRdb to about 2020). Library method: the immunoSEQ multiplex PCR assay. In its TCRdb copy, this immuneACCESS table keeps in-frame sequences only and misses some clones. Where compared with another copy, unresolved V genes explain less than half of these, and the others have no known cause. Present in this sample are 200,000 to 250,000 clones, roughly 84% of which were seen just once. Roughly 4% of the sample comes from the top ten. Sequencing was carried out using peripheral blood. The receptors originated from a woman aged 40 to 50 with active or convalescent COVID-19.

The chain combines TRBV30 with TRBJ2-7; no clear D gene. Germline CDR1 and CDR2: GTSNPN and SVGIG (reference sequence). CDR3 length equals 13 residues. Trimming cost V 3 bases and J 0 bases, with 9 bases left between them. CDR3 residues: CAWRPMSSYEQYV. DNA of the CDR3: TGTGCCTGGAGACCGATGAGCTCCTACGAGCAGTACGTC.

This sequence joins TRBV13 and TRBJ1-2; a possible D gene is TRBD1 (6 bases). The CDR3 extends over 14 amino acids. CDR1 PRHDT and CDR2 FYEKMQ come from the germline V gene (reference sequence). Trimming removed 3 bases from V and 6 bases from J, with 14 bases in between. In DNA form, the CDR3 reads TGTGCCAGCAGCTTGGCCCAGGGGTTTGATGGCTACACCTTC. This codes for CASSLAQGFDGYTF. Drawing the rest from reference TRBV13 and TRBJ1-2, the complete variable domain is AAGVIQSPRHLIKEKRETATLKCYPIPRHDTVYWYQQGPGQDPQFLISFYEKMQSDKGSIPDRFSAQQFSDYHSELNMSSLELGDSALYFCASSLAQGFDGYTFGSGTRLTVV.

The chain carries TRBV6-4 and TRBJ2-1, with TRBD2 matching 10 bases. This CDR3 contains 15 residues. Germline CDR1 reads MRHNA; CDR2 reads SNTAGT. With V trimmed by 5 bases and J by 7 bases, 8 bases remained unmatched. CDR3: CASSSSGGQGNEQFF. The DNA of the CDR3 is TGTGCCAGCAGTTCTAGCGGGGGCCAGGGGAATGAGCAGTTCTTC.

This chain uses TRBV6-5 with TRBJ1-2, with a weak D call TRBD1 (6 bases). V dropped 10 bases and J dropped 10 bases, with 13 bases sitting between them. CDR1 MNHEY and CDR2 SVGAGI come from the germline V gene. The CDR3 loop spans 10 amino acids. CDR3 bases: TGTGCCACAGGGGACGGGACCTACACCTTC. It codes for CATGDGTYTF.

The rearrangement uses TRBV2 and TRBJ1-2; possible D gene TRBD1, 6 bases. Germline V gene data show CDR1 as SNHLY and CDR2 as FYNNEI. V lost 7 bases, J lost 0 bases, and 30 bases lay in between. The CDR3 spans 20 residues. CDR3 amino acids: CASNVPKPYRTDTSNYGYTF. The CDR3 bases are TGTGCCAGCAATGTCCCTAAACCTTATCGGACAGATACGTCTAACTATGGCTACACCTTC. Filled out from reference TRBV2 and TRBJ1-2, the complete variable domain reads EPEVTQTPSHQVTQMGQEVILRCVPISNHLYFYWYRQILGQKVEFLVSFYNNEISEKSEIFDDQFSVERPDGSNFTLKIRSTKLEDSAMYFCASNVPKPYRTDTSNYGYTFGSGTRLTVV.

The chain is built from TRBV6-5 and TRBJ2-1, with D perhaps TRBD1 (5 bases). The V gene lost 2 bases and the J gene lost 12 bases, with 11 bases spanning the gap. This CDR3 has 12 residues. The germline V gene encodes CDR1 MNHEY and CDR2 SVGAGI. This CDR3 reads CASSYGGAVQFF. The CDR3 nucleotides are TGTGCCAGCAGTTACGGTGGGGCCGTGCAGTTCTTC.

This clone was detected a few times. Different DNA sequences within this sample yield the same CDR3. This rearrangement joins TRBV6-5 to TRBJ1-4, with TRBD1 matching 11 bases. This CDR3 is built from 15 residues. The germline V gene has CDR1 MNHEY and CDR2 SVGAGI. The junction had 4 bases not matched to a gene; V was cut back by 3 bases and J by 7 bases. CDR3 DNA: TGTGCCAGCAGTTATTCGGGACAGGGGGGTGAAAAACTGTTTTTT. Translated: CASSYSGQGGEKLFF.

CDR3 DNA: TGTGCCGGGACAGGGGATCCATACACTGAAGCTTTCTTT. Residues: CAGTGDPYTEAFF. The chain is built from TRBV30 and TRBJ1-1; 10 bases match TRBD1. V trimming: 8 bases; J trimming: 3 bases; junction bases outside the gene matches: 6. In germline, CDR1 is GTSNPN, CDR2 SVGIG (reference sequence). The CDR3 covers 13 residues.

The chain has TRBV18 and TRBJ1-6; the match to TRBD1 covers 11 bases. After removal of 3 bases from V and 14 bases from J, the junction contained 12 bases not matched to a gene. Germline V gene sequence: CDR1 KGHSH, CDR2 LQKENI. The CDR3 consists of 16 residues. CDR3 protein: CASSPRGQGEMSALHF. Written as DNA, the CDR3 is TGTGCCAGCTCACCGAGGGGACAGGGGGAGATGTCAGCCCTCCACTTT.

This chain joins TRBV2 and TRBJ2-5; 8 bases map to TRBD2. Germline V gene sequence: CDR1 SNHLY, CDR2 FYNNEI. The V and J ends lost 4 bases and 6 bases, in that order; junction bases with no gene match: 7. The length of the CDR3 is 14 residues. CDR3 DNA sequence: TGTGCCAGCAGTGGGACTAGCTACCTTCAGACCCAGTACTTC. Amino acid sequence: CASSGTSYLQTQYF.

The chain links TRBV3-1 (or the pseudogene TRBV3-2) to TRBJ1-5; D is uncertain. The CDR3 totals 12 residues. The germline V gene has CDR1 LGHDT and CDR2 YNNKEL (reference sequence). The V end was cut by 2 bases, the J end by 6 bases, with 5 bases between. CDR3 sequence reads: CASSQRGQPQHF. In DNA, the CDR3 is TGTGCCAGCAGCCAACGGGGTCAGCCCCAGCATTTT.

On this clone: The same CDR3 is also encoded by other DNA sequences in this sample. This chain uses TRBV6-5 with TRBJ1-5, with D unresolved. Per the germline V gene, CDR1 is MNHEY and CDR2 is SVGAGI. The CDR3 covers 15 residues. V lost 6 bases to trimming and J lost 0 bases, with 12 bases between them. The CDR3 spells CASRPPGSSNQPQHF. CDR3 nucleotide sequence: TGTGCCAGCAGGCCTCCAGGATCTAGCAATCAGCCCCAGCATTTT.

The chain employs TRBV24-1 and TRBJ1-4; TRBD1 might be the D (6 bases). Trimming pared 12 bases from V and 5 bases from J, leaving 15 bases between. Looked up from germline, CDR1 is KGHDR and CDR2 is SFDVKD. The CDR3 has 13 residues. CDR3 residues: CAAQRGANEKLFF. The CDR3 DNA reads as TGTGCCGCCCAACGGGGGGCGAATGAAAAACTGTTTTTT.

The CDR3 DNA follows: TGTGCCAGCAGTGTCAGGGTATCGACTGAAGCTTTCTTT. It translates to CASSVRVSTEAFF. The chain joins TRBV12-3 or TRBV12-4 to TRBJ1-1, with D perhaps matching TRBD1 (5 bases). There are 13 residues in the CDR3. The ends were cut back, 5 bases at V and 5 bases at J, with 12 bases in the middle.

The chain links TRBV5-1 to TRBJ2-1; D is perhaps TRBD1 (5 bases). CDR1 and CDR2 from the germline V gene are SGHRS and YFSETQ. The CDR3 is 13 amino acids. Trimming pared 3 bases from V and 6 bases from J, leaving 10 bases between. The CDR3 spells CASSSRQTNEQFF. CDR3 nucleotides: TGCGCCAGCAGCTCAAGACAGACCAATGAGCAGTTCTTC.

The CDR3: CASSPWTGGPTDTQYF. The DNA for the CDR3 is TGTGCCAGCAGCCCGTGGACGGGGGGGCCGACAGATACGCAGTATTTT. The chain uses TRBV7-3 and TRBJ2-3; 8 nucleotides align to TRBD2. The CDR3 spans 16 residues. Germline lookup yields CDR1 SGHTA and CDR2 FQGTGA. Trimming removed 5 bases from V and 3 bases from J; junction bases left unmatched: 10.

The CDR3 is CASSSRGGEQYV. In DNA form, the CDR3 reads TGTGCCAGCAGCTCCAGAGGTGGGGAGCAGTACGTC. The J gene is TRBJ2-7, the V gene TRBV7-9; D uncertain. The CDR3 is 12 amino acids. V lost 4 bases and J 7 bases, leaving 11 bases between the germline ends. CDR1 and CDR2 (germline): SEHNR, FQNEAQ (reference sequence).

This clone was seen a few times. The chain carries TRBV29-1 and TRBJ2-2, with a weak D call TRBD2 (5 bases). Germline values: CDR1 SQVTM, CDR2 ANQGSEA. This CDR3 comprises 15 residues. The germline V and J ends were trimmed by 1 base and 4 bases, with 13 bases remaining between them. The CDR3, as DNA: TGCAGCGTTGAAGGCGGAGGAGCTTTCACCGGGGAGCTGTTTTTT. Its protein is CSVEGGGAFTGELFF.

The genes are TRBV12-3 or TRBV12-4 and TRBJ1-2; TRBD1 aligns across 7 bases. CDR3 length: 13 residues. The V and J ends lost 5 bases and 8 bases, in that order; junction bases with no gene match: 8. CDR3 protein: CASSQTTGLGYTF. CDR3 nucleotide sequence: TGTGCCAGCAGTCAGACGACAGGGTTGGGCTACACCTTC.

This clone was seen a handful of times. The V call is TRBV28, the J call TRBJ1-1, with TRBD1 identical over 7 bases. V was pared by 7 bases and J by 1 base, with 6 bases of the junction left unmatched. This CDR3 comprises 14 residues. The germline V gene has CDR1 MDHEN and CDR2 SYDVKM. The CDR3 sequence: CASTFPGGNTEAFF. In DNA form, the CDR3 reads TGTGCCAGCACCTTTCCAGGGGGGAACACTGAAGCTTTCTTT.

The chain carries TRBV5-1 and TRBJ1-3; 7 bases match TRBD1. J was trimmed by 0 bases and V by 4 bases; bases with no gene match: 10. Germline V CDR1 and CDR2: SGHRS, YFSETQ. This CDR3 has 17 residues. This chain's CDR3 is CASSKEGTARSGNTIYF. The CDR3 DNA is TGCGCCAGCAGCAAAGAAGGGACAGCCCGCTCTGGAAACACCATATATTTT. The complete variable domain, with remaining parts taken from reference TRBV5-1 and TRBJ1-3, reads KAGVTQTPRYLIKTRGQQVTLSCSPISGHRSVSWYQQTPGQGLQFLFEYFSETQRNKGNFPGRFSGRQFSNSRSEMNVSTLELGDSALYLCASSKEGTARSGNTIYFGEGSWLTVV.

V and J are TRBV9 and TRBJ1-3, with a tentative D call TRBD1 (5 bases). There are 16 residues in the CDR3. Trimming removed 2 bases from V and 0 bases from J, with 12 bases in between. Germline CDR1 SGDLS, CDR2 YYNGEE. The CDR3 here is CASSVGAEISGNTIYF. The CDR3 coding sequence is TGTGCCAGCAGCGTTGGGGCAGAGATCTCTGGAAACACCATATATTTT.

The gene calls are TRBV28 and TRBJ1-6; D gene ambiguous. V was cut by 5 bases and J by 5 bases, with 13 bases left in between. Germline V CDR1 and CDR2: MDHEN, SYDVKM. CDR3 length: 15 amino acids. The CDR3 sequence: CASSPPDTDNSPLHF. The CDR3 coding sequence is TGTGCCAGCAGTCCCCCAGACACAGATAATTCACCCCTCCACTTT.

This clone has only one observation. This chain uses TRBV5-4 with TRBJ1-2; maybe TRBD1 (5 bases). The germline CDR1 and CDR2 sequences are SGHNT and YYREEE (reference sequence). The CDR3 has 18 residues. Trimming shortened V by 2 bases and J by 6 bases, and 26 bases separated the two germline ends. CDR3 sequence (DNA): TGTGCCAGCAGCTTTGGGCAGTACTCGCGGGGACTTATTAATGGCTACACCTTC. Protein sequence: CASSFGQYSRGLINGYTF.

The genes are TRBV19 and TRBJ1-1; no definite D call. V lost 6 bases to trimming and J lost 1 base, with 9 bases between them. The CDR3 has 13 amino acids. Germline lookup yields CDR1 LNHDA and CDR2 SQIVND (reference sequence). Written as DNA, the CDR3 is TGTGCCAGTAGCGTAACACAGAACACTGAAGCTTTCTTT. Translated: CASSVTQNTEAFF.

The CDR3 DNA sequence: TGTGCCAGTAGTATAGGTTTAACGCAGTATTTT. Translating gives CASSIGLTQYF. The V and J genes are TRBV19 and TRBJ2-3, with D unresolved. The V end lost 1 base, the J end lost 9 bases, and 5 bases lay between the germline ends. From germline, CDR1 is LNHDA and CDR2 SQIVND (reference sequence). CDR3 length equals 11 residues.